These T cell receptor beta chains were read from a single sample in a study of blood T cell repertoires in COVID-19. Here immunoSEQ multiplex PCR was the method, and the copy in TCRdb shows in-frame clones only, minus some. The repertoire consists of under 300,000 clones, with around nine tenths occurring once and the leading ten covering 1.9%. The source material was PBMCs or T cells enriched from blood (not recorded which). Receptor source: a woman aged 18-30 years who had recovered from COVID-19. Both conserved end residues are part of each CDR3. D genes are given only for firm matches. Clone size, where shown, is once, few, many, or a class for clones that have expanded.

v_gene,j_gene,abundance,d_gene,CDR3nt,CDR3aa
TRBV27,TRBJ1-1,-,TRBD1,TGTGCCAGCAGTATCCGACAGGGCGGCACTGAAGCTTTCTTT,CASSIRQGGTEAFF
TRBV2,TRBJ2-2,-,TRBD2,TGTGCCAGCACAGGACTAGCGGGAGGGCTCACCGGGGAGCTGTTTTTT,CASTGLAGGLTGELFF
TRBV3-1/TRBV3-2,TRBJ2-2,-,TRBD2,TGTGCCAGCAGCCAATATAGCGGGTTCCGCACCGGGGAGCTGTTTTTT,CASSQYSGFRTGELFF
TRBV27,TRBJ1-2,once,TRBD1,TGTGCCAGCAGACTGACACAGGGGGCGAACTATGGCTACACCTTC,CASRLTQGANYGYTF
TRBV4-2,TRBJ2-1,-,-,TGTGCCAGCAGCCGACGGCCGGGGGGACAAGGGGCCAATGAGCAGTTCTTC,CASSRRPGGQGANEQFF
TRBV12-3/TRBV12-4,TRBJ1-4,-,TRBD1,TGTGCCAGCAGAGGGACAGCCCCTGAAAAACTGTTTTTT,CASRGTAPEKLFF
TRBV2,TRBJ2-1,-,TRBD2,TGTGCCAGCAGTGAAGCGCTGACCGGGACTAGAAGGTTCTTC,CASSEALTGTRRFF
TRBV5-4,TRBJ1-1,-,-,TGTGCCAGCAGCCTCATGATCGGGAAAACGAACACTGAAGCTTTCTTT,CASSLMIGKTNTEAFF
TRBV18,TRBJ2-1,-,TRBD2,TGTGCCAGCTCGCCCCTAGCGGGCACCTACAATGAGCAGTTCTTC,CASSPLAGTYNEQFF
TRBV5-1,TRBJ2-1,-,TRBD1,TGCGCCAGCAGCCTCTTACAGGGGAGCTCCTACAATGAGCAGTTCTTC,CASSLLQGSSYNEQFF
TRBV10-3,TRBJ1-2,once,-,TGTGCCACTACACAGGAAAGAGATGGCTACACCTTC,CATTQERDGYTF
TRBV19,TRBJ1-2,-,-,TGTGCCAGTAGCCCGGCCGCGGCCAACTATGGCTACACCTTC,CASSPAAANYGYTF
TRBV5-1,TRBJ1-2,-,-,TGCGCCAGCAGCTTCGAGGGGGTTTCTGGCTACACCTTC,CASSFEGVSGYTF
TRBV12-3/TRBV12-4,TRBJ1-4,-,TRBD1,TGTGCCAGCAGTCCGGGACAGGGCGAAAAACTGTTTTTT,CASSPGQGEKLFF
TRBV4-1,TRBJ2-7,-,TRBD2,TGCGCCAGCAGCTCCCCCGGGACTAGCGGCTACGAGCAGTACTTC,CASSSPGTSGYEQYF
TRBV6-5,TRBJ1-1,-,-,TGTGCCAGCAGTTACAGGGGGGGTACTGAAGCTTTCTTT,CASSYRGGTEAFF
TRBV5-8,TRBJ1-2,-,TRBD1,TGTGCCAGCAGCCCACACCGAATGGGACAGGGGAACGACACCTTC,CASSPHRMGQGNDTF
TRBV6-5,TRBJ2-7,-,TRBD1,TGTGCCAGCAGTATGCGACAGGGGTACGAGCAGTACTTC,CASSMRQGYEQYF
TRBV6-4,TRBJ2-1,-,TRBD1,TGTGCCAGCAGTGCCGGGACAGGGTCCTACAATGAGCAGTTCTTC,CASSAGTGSYNEQFF
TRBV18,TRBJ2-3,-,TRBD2,TGTGCCAGCTTACCGGGACTAGGGACAGATACGCAGTATTTT,CASLPGLGTDTQYF
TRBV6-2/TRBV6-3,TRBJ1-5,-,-,TGTGCCAGCAGTTACTCGCGTAGCAATCAGCCCCAGCATTTT,CASSYSRSNQPQHF
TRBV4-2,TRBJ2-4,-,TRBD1,TGTGCCAGCAGCCAAGGGCTGGGACAGGATATACACATTCAGTACTTC,CASSQGLGQDIHIQYF
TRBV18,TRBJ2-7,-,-,TGTGCCAGCTCACCAGTTAACGGGGAGATGGGGTACTTC,CASSPVNGEMGYF
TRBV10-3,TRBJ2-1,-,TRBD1,TGTGCCATCAGTGAGTCTCCCACAGGGGGCCATGAGCAGTTCTTC,CAISESPTGGHEQFF
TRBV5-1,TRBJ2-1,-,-,TGCGCCAGCAGCTTGGGAGCGGTCTCCTACAATGAGCAGTTCTTC,CASSLGAVSYNEQFF
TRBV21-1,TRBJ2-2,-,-,TGTGCCAGCAGCAAAAAAGGGAGAGGGGGCTTAACCGGGGAGCTGTTTTTT,CASSKKGRGGLTGELFF